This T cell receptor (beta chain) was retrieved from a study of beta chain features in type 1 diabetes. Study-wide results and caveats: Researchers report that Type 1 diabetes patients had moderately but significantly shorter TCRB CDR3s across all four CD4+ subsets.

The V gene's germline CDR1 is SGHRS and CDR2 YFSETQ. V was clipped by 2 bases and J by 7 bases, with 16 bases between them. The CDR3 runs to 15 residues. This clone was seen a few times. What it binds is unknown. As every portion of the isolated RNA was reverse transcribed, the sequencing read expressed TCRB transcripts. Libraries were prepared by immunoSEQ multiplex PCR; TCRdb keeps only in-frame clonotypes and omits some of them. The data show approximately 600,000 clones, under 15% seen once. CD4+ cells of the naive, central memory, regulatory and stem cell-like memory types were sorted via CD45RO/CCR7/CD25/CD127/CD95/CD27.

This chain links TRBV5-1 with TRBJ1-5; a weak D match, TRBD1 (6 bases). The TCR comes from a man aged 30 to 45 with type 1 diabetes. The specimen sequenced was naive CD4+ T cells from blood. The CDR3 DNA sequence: TGCGCCAGCAGCTTAGGTGCAGGGGTAGAACAGCCCCAGCATTTT. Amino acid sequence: CASSLGAGVEQPQHF.